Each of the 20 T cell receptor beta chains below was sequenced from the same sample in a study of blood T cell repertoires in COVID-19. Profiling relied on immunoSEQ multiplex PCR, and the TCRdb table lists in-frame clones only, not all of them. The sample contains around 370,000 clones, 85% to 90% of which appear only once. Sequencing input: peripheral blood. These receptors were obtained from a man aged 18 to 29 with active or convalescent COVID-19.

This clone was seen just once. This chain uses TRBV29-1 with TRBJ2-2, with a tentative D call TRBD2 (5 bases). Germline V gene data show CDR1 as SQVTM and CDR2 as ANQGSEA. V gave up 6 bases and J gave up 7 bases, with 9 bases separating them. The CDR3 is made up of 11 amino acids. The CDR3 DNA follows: TGCAGCGTAATACTAGGCGGGGAGCTGTTTTTT. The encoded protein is CSVILGGELFF.

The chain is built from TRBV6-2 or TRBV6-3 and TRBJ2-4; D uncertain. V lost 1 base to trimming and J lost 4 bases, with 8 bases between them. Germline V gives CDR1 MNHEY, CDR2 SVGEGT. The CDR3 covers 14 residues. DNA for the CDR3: TGTGCCAGCAGTTACTTGGCAAGAAAAAACATTCAGTACTTC. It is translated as CASSYLARKNIQYF.

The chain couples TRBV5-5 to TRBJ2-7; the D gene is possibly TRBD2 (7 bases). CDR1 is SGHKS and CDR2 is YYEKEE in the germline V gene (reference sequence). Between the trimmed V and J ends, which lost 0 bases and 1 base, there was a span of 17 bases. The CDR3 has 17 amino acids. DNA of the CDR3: TGTGCCAGCAGCTTGGCCGGTGGGGGGGCACTTTCCTACGAGCAGTACTTC. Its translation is CASSLAGGGALSYEQYF. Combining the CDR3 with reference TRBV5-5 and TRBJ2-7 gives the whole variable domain DAGVTQSPTHLIKTRGQQVTLRCSPISGHKSVSWYQQVLGQGPQFIFQYYEKEERGRGNFPDRFSARQFPNYSSELNVNALLLGDSALYLCASSLAGGGALSYEQYFGPGTRLTVT.

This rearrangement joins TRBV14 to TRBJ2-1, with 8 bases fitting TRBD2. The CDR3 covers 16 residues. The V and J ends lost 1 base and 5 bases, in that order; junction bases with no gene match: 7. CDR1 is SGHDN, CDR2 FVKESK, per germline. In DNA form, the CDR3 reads TGTGCCAGCAGCCAAGCGGCGGGAGGAAAAAACAATGAGCAGTTCTTC. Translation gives CASSQAAGGKNNEQFF.

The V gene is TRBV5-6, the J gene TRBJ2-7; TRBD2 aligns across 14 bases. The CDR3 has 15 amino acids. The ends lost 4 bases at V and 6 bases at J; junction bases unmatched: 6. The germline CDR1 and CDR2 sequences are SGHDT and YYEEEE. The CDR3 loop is CASSTLGLAGAEQYF. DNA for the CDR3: TGTGCCAGCAGCACGCTGGGACTAGCGGGAGCCGAGCAGTACTTC.

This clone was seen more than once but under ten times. The CDR3 nucleotides read TGTGCCAGCAGTTTTATTCGTCAGGGTCCAGATACGCAGTATTTT. Translated, it gives CASSFIRQGPDTQYF. The chain joins TRBV28 to TRBJ2-3, with a possible D match to TRBD1 (5 bases). V was clipped by 3 bases and J by 4 bases, with 14 bases between them. The CDR3 covers 15 residues. CDR1 MDHEN and CDR2 SYDVKM come from the germline V gene.

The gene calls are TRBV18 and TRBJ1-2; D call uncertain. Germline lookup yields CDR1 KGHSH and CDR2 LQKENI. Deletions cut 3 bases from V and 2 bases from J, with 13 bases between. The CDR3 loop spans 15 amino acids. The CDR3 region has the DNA TGTGCCAGCTCACCCCCAGACAAACTGAACTATGGCTACACCTTC. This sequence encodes CASSPPDKLNYGYTF.

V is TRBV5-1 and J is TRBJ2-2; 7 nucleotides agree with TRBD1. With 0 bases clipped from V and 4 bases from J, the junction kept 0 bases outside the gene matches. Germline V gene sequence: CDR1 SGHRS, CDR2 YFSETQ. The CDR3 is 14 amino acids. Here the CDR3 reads CASSLGQGTGELFF. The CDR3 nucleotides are TGCGCCAGCAGCTTGGGACAGGGCACCGGGGAGCTGTTTTTT.

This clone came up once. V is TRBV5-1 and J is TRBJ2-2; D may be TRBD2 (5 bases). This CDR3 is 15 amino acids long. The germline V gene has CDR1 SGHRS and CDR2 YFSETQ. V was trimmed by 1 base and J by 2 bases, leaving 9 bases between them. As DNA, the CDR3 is TGCGCCAGCAGCTTGTCACCGGGAAACACCGGGGAGCTGTTTTTT. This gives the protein CASSLSPGNTGELFF.

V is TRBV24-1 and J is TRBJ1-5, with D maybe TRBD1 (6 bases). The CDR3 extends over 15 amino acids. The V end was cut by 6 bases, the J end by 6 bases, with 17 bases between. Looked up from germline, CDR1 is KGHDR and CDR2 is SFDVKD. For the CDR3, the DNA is TGTGCCACCAGTCAATCAGGGGTTTGGGGTCAGCCCCAGCATTTT. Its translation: CATSQSGVWGQPQHF.

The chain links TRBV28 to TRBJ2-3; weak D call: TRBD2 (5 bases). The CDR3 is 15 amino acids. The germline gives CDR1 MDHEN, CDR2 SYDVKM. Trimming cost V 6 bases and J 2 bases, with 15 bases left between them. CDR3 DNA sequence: TGTGCCAGCAGCCCAAGCGAGGGCCACACAGATACGCAGTATTTT. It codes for CASSPSEGHTDTQYF.

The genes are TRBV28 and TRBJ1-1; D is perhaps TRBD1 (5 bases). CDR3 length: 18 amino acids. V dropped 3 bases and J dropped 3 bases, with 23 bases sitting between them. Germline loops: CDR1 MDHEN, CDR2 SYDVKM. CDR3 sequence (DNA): TGTGCCAGCAGTTTTCAGTATTATTCGGGGGAGAGAGACACTGAAGCTTTCTTT. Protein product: CASSFQYYSGERDTEAFF.

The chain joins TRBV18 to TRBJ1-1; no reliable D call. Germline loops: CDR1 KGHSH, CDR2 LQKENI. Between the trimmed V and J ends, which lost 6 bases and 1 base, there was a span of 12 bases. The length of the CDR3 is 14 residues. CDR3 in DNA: TGTGCCAGCTCCGCATCCGACAAGAACACTGAAGCTTTCTTT. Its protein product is CASSASDKNTEAFF.

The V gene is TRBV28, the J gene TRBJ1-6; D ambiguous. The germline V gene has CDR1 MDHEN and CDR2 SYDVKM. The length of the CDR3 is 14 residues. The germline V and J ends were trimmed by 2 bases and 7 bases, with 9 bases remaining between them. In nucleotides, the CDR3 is TGTGCCAGCAGTTTACAACTAGGGAATTCACCCCTCCACTTT. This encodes CASSLQLGNSPLHF.

As DNA, the CDR3 is TGCGCAACTACGGGGACTAGCGTCTACGAGCAGTACTTC. This gives the protein CATTGTSVYEQYF. The chain is built from TRBV10-1 and TRBJ2-7; 10 bases fit TRBD2. From germline, CDR1 is WNHNN and CDR2 SYGVQD (reference sequence). The CDR3 totals 13 residues.

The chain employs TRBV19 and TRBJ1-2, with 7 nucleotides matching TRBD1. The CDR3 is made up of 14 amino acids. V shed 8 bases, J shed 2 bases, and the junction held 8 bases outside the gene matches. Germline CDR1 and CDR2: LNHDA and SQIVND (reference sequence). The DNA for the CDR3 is TGTGCCAGTTCCCTACAGGGGACCAACTATGGCTACACCTTC. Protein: CASSLQGTNYGYTF.

The CDR3 DNA sequence: TGTGCCAGCAGTTATACGGGGTGGACTGAAGCTTTCTTT. Translating it yields CASSYTGWTEAFF. The rearrangement uses TRBV6-2 or TRBV6-3 and TRBJ1-1; no reliable D call. Trimming pared 3 bases from V and 5 bases from J, leaving 10 bases between. CDR3 length: 13 residues. Looked up from germline, CDR1 is MNHEY and CDR2 is SVGEGT.

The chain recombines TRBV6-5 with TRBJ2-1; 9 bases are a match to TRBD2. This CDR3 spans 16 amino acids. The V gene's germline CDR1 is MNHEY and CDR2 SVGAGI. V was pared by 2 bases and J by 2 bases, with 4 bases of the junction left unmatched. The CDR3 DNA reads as TGTGCCAGCAGTTACGGCGGGGGGGCCACCTACAATGAGCAGTTCTTC. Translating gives CASSYGGGATYNEQFF.

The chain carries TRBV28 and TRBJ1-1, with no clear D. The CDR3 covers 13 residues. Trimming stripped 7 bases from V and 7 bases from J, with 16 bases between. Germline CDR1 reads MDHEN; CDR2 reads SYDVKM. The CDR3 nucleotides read TGTGCCAGCACTACCCGGCCCGAGGGTGAAGCTTTCTTT. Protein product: CASTTRPEGEAFF.

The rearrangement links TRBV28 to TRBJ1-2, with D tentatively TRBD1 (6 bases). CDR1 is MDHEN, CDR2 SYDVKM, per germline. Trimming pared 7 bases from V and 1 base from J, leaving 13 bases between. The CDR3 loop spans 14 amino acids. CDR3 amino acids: CASTLGRGNYGYTF. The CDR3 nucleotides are TGTGCCAGCACCCTGGGCAGGGGTAACTATGGCTACACCTTC.